These T cell receptor beta chains were read from a single sample in a study of post-analysis software for immune sequencing data. TCRdb re-derived calls from the PCR reads in MiXCR, one entry per CDR3 protein. Of a few hundred thousand distinct CDR3 sequences in the sample, approximately 46% were seen once. Sequences were obtained from blood. These TCRs come from a girl aged 10 to 17 with multiple sclerosis. CDR3s include the opening cysteine and the closing phenylalanine or tryptophan. Each record gives: D gene, V gene, J gene, clone size, CDR3 protein, CDR3 DNA. D genes are given only for firm matches. Expanded clones are given a class, and other clones once, few, many or no size at all.

>TRBD1|TRBV10-3|TRBJ2-5|few
CAIWDSAQETQYF
TGTGCCATCTGGGACAGCGCCCAAGAGACCCAGTACTTC
>NA|TRBV7-9|TRBJ2-3|NA
CASSCPPRPCTDTQYF
TGTGCCAGCAGCTGCCCCCCGAGACCCTGCACAGATACGCAGTATTTT
>NA|TRBV5-5|TRBJ2-1|NA
CASSLVGLGRSYEQFF
TGTGCCAGCAGCTTGGTGGGCTTGGGACGGAGCTACGAGCAGTTCTTC
>NA|TRBV27|TRBJ1-5|few
CASSYSNQPQHF
TGTGCCAGCAGTTATAGCAATCAGCCCCAGCATTTT
>NA|TRBV7-9|TRBJ1-2|NA
CASSPSRTPWDGYTF
TGTGCCAGCAGCCCTTCCCGAACACCTTGGGACGGCTACACCTTC
>NA|TRBV7-8|TRBJ2-7|NA
CASSLGSGLHLYEQYF
TGTGCCAGCAGCTTAGGCAGCGGTCTTCACCTCTACGAGCAGTACTTC
>TRBD1|TRBV7-2|TRBJ2-7|NA
CASSGWTGGYEQYF
TGTGCCAGCAGCGGATGGACAGGGGGCTACGAGCAGTACTTC
>NA|TRBV29-1|TRBJ2-1|few
CSVDSPGGYNEQFF
TGCAGCGTTGATTCTCCGGGTGGGTACAATGAGCAGTTCTTC
>TRBD2|TRBV4-1|TRBJ2-1|NA
CASSQVAGGPHEQFF
TGCGCCAGCAGCCAGGTAGCGGGAGGGCCACATGAGCAGTTCTTC
>TRBD2|TRBV4-1|TRBJ2-1|NA
CASSQARSGRAPNEQFF
TGCGCCAGCAGCCAAGCCAGGAGCGGGAGAGCCCCCAATGAGCAGTTCTTC
>TRBD1|TRBV29-1|TRBJ2-3|NA
CSVNLGTVLSTDTQYF
TGCAGCGTCAACTTGGGGACAGTCCTTTCGACAGATACGCAGTATTTT
>TRBD2|TRBV28|TRBJ2-3|NA
CASHLAGGPEDTQYF
TGTGCCAGCCACCTAGCGGGAGGGCCAGAAGATACGCAGTATTTT
>NA|TRBV28|TRBJ1-2|once
CASSTPWKTGNYGYTF
TGTGCCAGCAGCACCCCTTGGAAGACGGGGAACTATGGCTACACCTTC
>NA|TRBV20-1|TRBJ2-7|NA
CSARGFLSVIYEQYF
TGCAGTGCTAGAGGGTTCTTATCGGTAATATACGAGCAGTACTTC
>TRBD2|TRBV6-5|TRBJ2-3|NA
CASQREGLDTQYF
TGTGCCAGCCAGCGGGAGGGCCTTGATACGCAGTATTTT
>NA|TRBV25-1|TRBJ2-1|NA
CASSGRFSSYNEQFF
TGTGCCAGCAGTGGGAGATTTAGCTCCTACAATGAGCAGTTCTTC
>NA|TRBV4-2|TRBJ2-7|NA
CASSPAPGRGSYEQYF
TGTGCCAGCAGCCCAGCCCCGGGGCGGGGCTCCTACGAGCAGTACTTC
>TRBD1|TRBV2|TRBJ1-1|NA
CASVYRGLNTEAFF
TGTGCCAGCGTCTACAGGGGATTGAACACTGAAGCTTTCTTT
>NA|TRBV7-2|TRBJ2-1|NA
CASSGSSRSSYNEQFF
TGTGCCAGCAGCGGATCCTCTAGGAGCTCCTACAATGAGCAGTTCTTC
>NA|TRBV10-3|TRBJ2-3|NA
CAISETGATDTQYF
TGTGCCATCAGTGAGACCGGGGCCACAGATACGCAGTATTTT
>TRBD1|TRBV5-1|TRBJ2-7|NA
CASSSGTDAHEQYF
TGCGCCAGCAGCTCCGGGACAGACGCCCACGAGCAGTACTTC
>TRBD2|TRBV19|TRBJ2-7|NA
CASSINWGGSDSYEQYF
TGTGCCAGTAGTATAAATTGGGGCGGGAGTGATTCCTACGAGCAGTACTTC
>TRBD2|TRBV29-1|TRBJ2-5|NA
CSGGGGSGETQYF
TGCAGCGGTGGGGGGGGGAGCGGAGAGACCCAGTACTTC
>TRBD1|TRBV29-1|TRBJ2-1|NA
CSVGDRGPYNEQFF
TGCAGCGTTGGAGACAGGGGGCCTTACAATGAGCAGTTCTTC
>TRBD2|TRBV27|TRBJ2-3|once
CASTLHLAGGAGDTQYF
TGTGCCAGCACCCTGCATCTAGCGGGAGGTGCTGGAGATACGCAGTATTTT
>TRBD2|TRBV6-2/TRBV6-3|TRBJ2-1|few
CASRPPGLAGYNEQFF
TGTGCCAGCAGACCGCCGGGACTAGCGGGTTACAATGAGCAGTTCTTC
>NA|TRBV28|TRBJ2-7|NA
CASSLGCYEQYF
TGTGCCAGCAGCCTGGGGTGCTACGAGCAGTACTTC
>NA|TRBV10-3|TRBJ2-1|NA
CAISESPRLGDEQFF
TGTGCCATCAGTGAGTCGCCCCGACTAGGAGACGAGCAGTTCTTC
>TRBD1|TRBV15|TRBJ2-4|few
CATSRQGAGNIQYF
TGTGCCACCAGCAGACAGGGGGCCGGAAACATTCAGTACTTC
>NA|TRBV24-1|TRBJ2-5|few
CATSDFRQGETQYF
TGTGCCACCAGTGATTTTAGGCAGGGGGAGACCCAGTACTTC
>NA|TRBV5-1|TRBJ2-5|NA
CASSLGLRQYF
TGCGCCAGCAGCTTGGGTCTGCGACAGTACTTC
>NA|TRBV7-8|TRBJ1-1|NA
CASSPEGQGVWDTEAFF
TGTGCCAGCAGCCCTGAGGGGCAGGGTGTATGGGACACTGAAGCTTTCTTT
>NA|TRBV20-1|TRBJ2-3|NA
CSAREVTDTQYF
TGCAGTGCTAGAGAGGTAACAGATACGCAGTATTTT
>NA|TRBV6-6|TRBJ2-1|NA
CASIERNRYNEQFF
TGTGCCAGCATCGAAAGGAACCGTTACAATGAGCAGTTCTTC
>NA|TRBV12-3/TRBV12-4|TRBJ2-3|NA
CASSFLGTDTQYF
TGTGCCAGCAGTTTTCTGGGCACAGATACGCAGTATTTT
>TRBD2|TRBV11-2|TRBJ2-7|NA
CASRYGTSGSSAYEQYF
TGTGCCAGCAGGTACGGGACTAGCGGGAGCTCGGCCTACGAGCAGTACTTC
>TRBD1|TRBV10-3|TRBJ2-7|few
CASDRGTGDEQYF
TGTGCCAGTGACCGCGGGACAGGGGATGAGCAGTACTTC
>NA|TRBV16|TRBJ2-3|NA
CASSQFSRTDTQYF
TGTGCCAGCAGCCAATTCTCGAGGACAGATACGCAGTATTTT
>NA|TRBV29-1|TRBJ2-7|few
CSVGRAREYEQYF
TGCAGCGTTGGTAGGGCGAGGGAGTACGAGCAGTACTTC
>NA|TRBV21-1|TRBJ2-5|few
CASSRTSGRVQETQYF
TGTGCCAGCTCCCGGACTAGCGGGAGGGTGCAGGAGACCCAGTACTTC
>NA|TRBV20-1|TRBJ2-3|NA
CSATPLTDMSTDTQYF
TGCAGTGCTACTCCCTTGACGGATATGAGCACAGATACGCAGTATTTT
>NA|TRBV6-1|TRBJ2-3|few
CASRNSDTQYF
TGTGCCAGCAGGAACAGCGATACGCAGTATTTT
>NA|TRBV29-1|TRBJ1-5|NA
CSVEVQSGANQPQHF
TGCAGCGTTGAGGTCCAGAGCGGCGCAAATCAGCCCCAGCATTTT
>NA|TRBV10-1|TRBJ2-5|few
CASSDGGLDGTQYF
TGCGCCAGCAGTGATGGGGGCTTGGATGGAACCCAGTACTTC
>TRBD1|TRBV11-1|TRBJ2-7|few
CASSPRTGGPVEQYF
TGTGCCAGCAGCCCCCGGACAGGGGGTCCCGTCGAGCAGTACTTC
>TRBD2|TRBV29-1|TRBJ2-3|few
CSVEGGTSDPDTQYF
TGCAGCGTTGAAGGTGGGACTAGCGACCCAGATACGCAGTATTTT
>TRBD2|TRBV20-1|TRBJ2-1|few
CSAWTSGRANDEQFF
TGCAGTGCCTGGACTAGCGGGAGGGCCAATGATGAGCAGTTCTTC
>NA|TRBV10-3|TRBJ2-3|NA
CAISDQEGSTDTQYF
TGTGCCATCAGTGATCAGGAGGGTAGCACAGATACGCAGTATTTT
>NA|TRBV20-1|TRBJ1-4|few
CSARDGGRNEKLFF
TGCAGTGCTAGAGATGGAGGACGGAATGAAAAACTGTTTTTT
>NA|TRBV28|TRBJ2-7|NA
CASSLRTDYEQYF
TGTGCCAGCAGTCTTCGGACGGACTACGAGCAGTACTTC
>NA|TRBV28|TRBJ2-1|few
CASSRQGRNEQFF
TGTGCCAGCAGTCGGCAGGGGCGCAATGAGCAGTTCTTC
>NA|TRBV10-3|TRBJ2-7|few
CAIGYGEYEQYF
TGTGCCATCGGCTACGGGGAGTACGAGCAGTACTTC